These 24 T cell receptor beta chains originate from one sample sequenced in a study of T-cell memory formation after mild COVID-19 (dated by TCRdb to the early 2020s). Library method: 5' RACE. The sequencing machine was an Illumina NovaSeq 6000. In TCRdb, the public reads were trimmed at Q25 with fastp and aligned with MiXCR, with productive beta chains retained. Here each entry gathers all rows of one CDR3 protein and keeps the most common genes and DNA. This sample holds roughly 350,000 distinct CDR3 sequences; under 25% were observed only once. Roughly an eighth of the sample comes from the top ten. Sample: PBMCs or a T cell subset sorted from them (not recorded which). The receptor set was obtained from an adult woman who had mild COVID-19 (a few samples of this study predate the infection). The sample titles of this study are shuffled in the database, so cell type and time point are left out; the donor was told from shared clones.

This clonotype showed up just a few times. V usage is TRBV5-1 and J usage is TRBJ1-2; D is unresolved. Between the trimmed V and J ends, which lost 4 bases and 0 bases, there was a span of 10 bases. Germline V gives CDR1 SGHRS, CDR2 YFSETQ. CDR3 length equals 14 residues. This CDR3 is CASSPGAANYGYTF. As DNA, the CDR3 is TGCGCCAGCAGCCCAGGTGCAGCTAACTATGGCTACACCTTC.

V is TRBV20-1 and J is TRBJ1-2, with D possibly matching TRBD1 (5 bases). Looked up from germline, CDR1 is DFQATT and CDR2 is SNEGSKA (reference sequence). The V gene lost 1 base and the J gene lost 2 bases, with 17 bases spanning the gap. The CDR3 runs to 16 residues. The CDR3 coding sequence is TGCAGTGCTAGAGTTGACAGTGGGCAGTGGAACTATGGCTACACCTTC. Encoded protein: CSARVDSGQWNYGYTF.

The chain couples TRBV4-2 to TRBJ1-5; D might be TRBD1 (6 bases). Germline V gives CDR1 LGHNA, CDR2 YNFKEQ. The CDR3 has 16 amino acids. Trimming pared 1 base from V and 4 bases from J, leaving 14 bases between. DNA of the CDR3: TGTGCCAGCAGCCAAGGACCAGGGGCGTCGAATCAGCCCCAGCATTTT. Its protein product is CASSQGPGASNQPQHF.

The chain has TRBV9 and TRBJ2-7, with D perhaps TRBD2 (6 bases). The V end was cut by 0 bases, the J end by 5 bases, with 9 bases between. This CDR3 region has 13 residues. Germline V gene data show CDR1 as SGDLS and CDR2 as YYNGEE. CDR3 sequence: CASSVATRNEQYF. CDR3 in DNA: TGTGCCAGCAGCGTAGCGACTAGAAACGAGCAGTACTTC.

This clonotype was counted only a few times. The chain links TRBV3-1 to TRBJ1-6, with no clear D. Germline CDR1 reads LGHDT; CDR2 reads YNNKEL (reference sequence). CDR3 size: 15 residues. V lost 1 base, J lost 7 bases, and 11 bases lay in between. CDR3 in amino acids: CASSQAWGGNSPLHF. CDR3 nucleotides: TGTGCCAGCAGCCAAGCTTGGGGAGGGAATTCACCCCTCCACTTT.

The rearrangement links TRBV9 to TRBJ2-5; D is undetermined. The V end lost 4 bases, the J end lost 4 bases, and 8 bases lay between the germline ends. Germline CDR1 and CDR2: SGDLS and YYNGEE. The CDR3 length is 12 residues. DNA for the CDR3: TGTGCCAGCAGCCCGGTTTCAGAGACCCAGTACTTC. Protein: CASSPVSETQYF.

This clonotype was counted a few times. The J gene is TRBJ2-7, the V gene TRBV13; 7 positions agree with TRBD2. J gave up 6 bases and V 3 bases, and 2 bases lay outside the gene matches. The length of the CDR3 is 12 residues. CDR1 and CDR2 from the germline V gene are PRHDT and FYEKMQ (reference sequence). CDR3 nucleotides: TGTGCCAGCAGCTTTACTAGCGCCGAGCAGTACTTC. Translation: CASSFTSAEQYF.

This clonotype has only a few counts. CDR3: CASSLDRGNSPLHF. The DNA for the CDR3 is TGCGCCAGCAGCTTGGACAGGGGGAATTCACCCCTCCACTTT. This chain joins TRBV5-1 and TRBJ1-6; 8 nucleotides align to TRBD1. CDR3 size: 14 residues. The V segment lost 0 bases and the J segment 7 bases; nucleotides outside the gene matches: 0. Germline-derived CDR1 and CDR2 are SGHRS and YFSETQ.

The chain joins TRBV5-1 to TRBJ2-7; perhaps D is TRBD1 or TRBD2 (5 bases each). The CDR3 length is 15 residues. Germline lookup yields CDR1 SGHRS and CDR2 YFSETQ. V was pared by 3 bases and J by 0 bases, with 13 bases between. Here the CDR3 DNA reads TGCGCCAGCAGCTGGGGCTCAGGGAGCTCCTACGAGCAGTACTTC. Encoded protein: CASSWGSGSSYEQYF.

The V and J genes are TRBV18 and TRBJ2-7, with D uncertain. This CDR3 is built from 18 residues. Trimming left V 1 base short and J 3 bases short, with 22 bases between. CDR1 and CDR2 (germline): KGHSH, LQKENI. CDR3 region: CASSPRAFPDTARYEQYF. In DNA form, the CDR3 reads TGTGCCAGCTCACCACGGGCCTTTCCAGATACAGCGCGCTACGAGCAGTACTTC.

This chain links TRBV15 with TRBJ2-7; tentatively, D is TRBD1 (6 bases). The V gene's germline CDR1 is LNHNV and CDR2 YYDKDF (reference sequence). The ends were cut back, 0 bases at V and 2 bases at J, with 11 bases in the middle. CDR3 length equals 15 residues. CDR3 sequence (DNA): TGTGCCACCAGCAGAGAGGGGGCTGCAACCTACGAGCAGTACTTC. Protein: CATSREGAATYEQYF.

The J gene is TRBJ2-1, the V gene TRBV27, with D possibly being TRBD1 or TRBD2 (5 bases each). The germline CDR1 and CDR2 sequences are MNHEY and SMNVEV (reference sequence). CDR3 length equals 13 residues. V was pared by 8 bases and J by 5 bases, with 13 bases between. Here the CDR3 reads CASGASSHNEQFF. The DNA of the CDR3 is TGTGCCAGCGGGGCTAGCAGCCACAATGAGCAGTTCTTC.

The chain is built from TRBV4-2 and TRBJ1-1; 12 nucleotides align to TRBD1. Trimming at V came to 2 bases and at J to 3 bases, leaving 7 bases not matched to a gene. CDR3 length: 17 amino acids. Germline V lookup: CDR1 LGHNA, CDR2 YNFKEQ. The CDR3 bases are TGTGCCAGCAGCCAAACTCCCGGGACAGGGGGCGACACTGAAGCTTTCTTT. This sequence encodes CASSQTPGTGGDTEAFF.

The chain couples TRBV10-3 to TRBJ2-7, with 9 bases that match TRBD1. The CDR3 loop spans 16 amino acids. Unmatched junction bases numbered 8, after V lost 3 bases and J lost 2 bases. CDR1 and CDR2 from the germline V gene are ENHRY and SYGVKD. As DNA, the CDR3 is TGTGCCATCAGTGATACCGGGACAGGGATAACCTACGAGCAGTACTTC. Residues: CAISDTGTGITYEQYF.

This clonotype has just a few counts. In nucleotides, the CDR3 is TGTGCCAGCAGCGCTCTGACAGGGGGCTTTAGCAATCAGCCCCAGCATTTT. Its protein is CASSALTGGFSNQPQHF. V usage is TRBV5-5 and J usage is TRBJ1-5, with 10 positions matching TRBD1. The CDR3 is 17 amino acids. Germline CDR1 and CDR2: SGHKS and YYEKEE (reference sequence). Unmatched junction bases numbered 7, after V lost 4 bases and J lost 0 bases.

This clonotype was seen at least ten times. The gene calls are TRBV24-1 and TRBJ2-1, with D unresolved. V dropped 4 bases and J dropped 10 bases, with 13 bases sitting between them. The CDR3 spans 13 residues. Germline V gene sequence: CDR1 KGHDR, CDR2 SFDVKD. This CDR3 is CATSDPIKYEQFF. In DNA form, the CDR3 reads TGTGCCACCAGTGACCCTATAAAGTACGAGCAGTTCTTC.

This clonotype was seen ten or more times. The chain has TRBV2 and TRBJ2-3, with 7 positions matching TRBD2. After removal of 8 bases from V and 1 base from J, the junction contained 9 bases not matched to a gene. Germline V lookup: CDR1 SNHLY, CDR2 FYNNEI. The CDR3 consists of 15 residues. CDR3 loop: CASGRPAGGTDTQYF. CDR3 in DNA: TGTGCCAGCGGTAGACCGGCGGGGGGCACAGATACGCAGTATTTT.

The chain links TRBV3-1 to TRBJ1-2; 7 bases align to TRBD1. The CDR3 has 15 residues. The ends lost 5 bases at V and 2 bases at J; junction bases unmatched: 8. Germline loops: CDR1 LGHDT, CDR2 YNNKEL (reference sequence). The CDR3 spells CASSASDRANYGYTF. For the CDR3, the DNA is TGTGCCAGCAGCGCAAGTGACAGGGCAAACTATGGCTACACCTTC.

V gene TRBV19 combines with J gene TRBJ2-5; D perhaps matches TRBD2 (6 bases). This CDR3 spans 15 amino acids. V lost 3 bases and J 1 base, leaving 12 bases between the germline ends. Germline CDR1 is LNHDA and CDR2 is SQIVND (reference sequence). Here the CDR3 reads CASSIFGTPQETQYF. The CDR3 coding sequence is TGTGCCAGTAGTATCTTCGGGACTCCCCAAGAGACCCAGTACTTC.

This clonotype showed up just a few times. J is TRBJ2-1 and V is TRBV18, with TRBD2 matching 16 bases. V shed 2 bases, J shed 1 base, and the junction held 2 bases outside the gene matches. This CDR3 is 18 amino acids long. Germline assignment: CDR1 KGHSH and CDR2 LQKENI. The CDR3 DNA is TGTGCCAGCTCACCAGGGACTAGCGGGGGGGCTTCCTACAATGAGCAGTTCTTC. Translating gives CASSPGTSGGASYNEQFF.

This clonotype was counted between two and nine times. This sequence joins TRBV12-3 or TRBV12-4 and TRBJ1-6; D may be TRBD1 (5 bases). The CDR3 is made up of 14 amino acids. Trimming pared 3 bases from V and 4 bases from J, leaving 7 bases between. The CDR3 region is CASSLSGYNSPLHF. The CDR3 bases are TGTGCCAGCAGTTTGTCAGGGTATAATTCACCCCTCCACTTT.

The chain couples TRBV11-3 to TRBJ2-1; 9 bases agree with TRBD1. Germline trimming cut 5 bases from V and 5 bases from J; bases unmatched to any gene: 7. Germline assignment: CDR1 SGHNT and CDR2 YENEEA. This CDR3 is 15 amino acids long. CDR3 residues: CASSHRDRDHNEQFF. As DNA, the CDR3 is TGTGCCAGCAGCCACCGGGACAGGGACCACAATGAGCAGTTCTTC.

The J gene is TRBJ2-7, the V gene TRBV9; either TRBD1 or TRBD2 may fit D (5 bases each). CDR1 is SGDLS and CDR2 is YYNGEE in the germline V gene. V was trimmed by 1 base and J by 0 bases, leaving 14 bases between them. CDR3 length: 16 amino acids. The CDR3 coding sequence is TGTGCCAGCAGCGTAAACGCAGGGAGAGACTCCTACGAGCAGTACTTC. Its protein is CASSVNAGRDSYEQYF.

This clonotype was seen a handful of times. The V and J genes are TRBV23-1 and TRBJ2-5; TRBD1 matches at 7 bases. TRBV23-1 is marked as an open reading frame, function uncertain. J gave up 2 bases and V 7 bases, and 13 bases lay outside the gene matches. The CDR3 spans 16 residues. The CDR3 protein is CASTTPRGQLQETQYF. The DNA for the CDR3 is TGCGCCAGCACCACCCCTCGGGGACAGCTACAAGAGACCCAGTACTTC.